The 5 T cell receptor beta chains reported below all come from one sample, sequenced in a study of shared clonotypes between healthy human individuals. Using immunoSEQ multiplex PCR, the repertoire was profiled, and TCRdb retains in-frame clones only, with some absent. The table records about 580,000 clones, more than 95% of them present only once. Terminally differentiated effector memory CD45RA+ cells were left out of the naive CD8 fraction, which was CD45RO-negative and positively selected for CCR7. The sample comprised naive CD8+ T cells sorted from blood. These receptors were collected from a man under 40 in good health.

The V gene is TRBV29-1, the J gene TRBJ2-3; D call uncertain. The germline V and J ends were trimmed by 7 bases and 0 bases, with 14 bases remaining between them. The CDR3 is made up of 14 amino acids. Germline lookup yields CDR1 SQVTM and CDR2 ANQGSEA. The CDR3 DNA sequence: TGCAGCGCTGATTCGGGCTCGAGCACAGATACGCAGTATTTT. It specifies CSADSGSSTDTQYF.

The chain has TRBV5-1 and TRBJ2-5; D uncertain. Between the trimmed V and J ends, which lost 4 bases and 5 bases, there was a span of 12 bases. Looked up from germline, CDR1 is SGHRS and CDR2 is YFSETQ. This CDR3 comprises 13 residues. The CDR3 sequence is CASSPVTAETQYF. CDR3 bases: TGCGCCAGCAGCCCCGTGACTGCGGAGACCCAGTACTTC. The full variable domain, in which reference TRBV5-1 and TRBJ2-5 provide the parts outside the CDR3, is KAGVTQTPRYLIKTRGQQVTLSCSPISGHRSVSWYQQTPGQGLQFLFEYFSETQRNKGNFPGRFSGRQFSNSRSEMNVSTLELGDSALYLCASSPVTAETQYFGPGTRLLVL.

The V and J genes are TRBV10-3 and TRBJ1-2; 7 bases map to TRBD1. The V and J ends lost 0 bases and 7 bases, in that order; junction bases with no gene match: 8. The CDR3 loop spans 15 amino acids. The germline CDR1 and CDR2 sequences are ENHRY and SYGVKD. CDR3 DNA: TGTGCCATCAGTGAGTCGACAGGGATGGTCTCTGGCTACACCTTC. Amino acid sequence: CAISESTGMVSGYTF.

This clone was recorded a few times. This chain's CDR3 is CASGGPMNTEAFF. The CDR3, as DNA: TGTGCCAGCGGGGGGCCTATGAACACTGAAGCTTTCTTT. The chain combines TRBV7-2 with TRBJ1-1; TRBD1 is a possible D gene (6 bases). Per the germline V gene, CDR1 is SGHTA and CDR2 is FQGNSA. The V and J ends lost 8 bases and 0 bases respectively, with 10 bases between them. The CDR3 extends over 13 amino acids.

The rearrangement uses TRBV29-1 and TRBJ2-7; D gene unclear. The CDR3 extends over 15 amino acids. The ends were cut back, 2 bases at V and 2 bases at J, with 16 bases in the middle. Germline CDR1 is SQVTM and CDR2 is ANQGSEA. The CDR3 reads CSVEKNTFETYEQYF. In DNA, the CDR3 is TGCAGCGTTGAAAAAAATACGTTTGAAACCTACGAGCAGTACTTC.